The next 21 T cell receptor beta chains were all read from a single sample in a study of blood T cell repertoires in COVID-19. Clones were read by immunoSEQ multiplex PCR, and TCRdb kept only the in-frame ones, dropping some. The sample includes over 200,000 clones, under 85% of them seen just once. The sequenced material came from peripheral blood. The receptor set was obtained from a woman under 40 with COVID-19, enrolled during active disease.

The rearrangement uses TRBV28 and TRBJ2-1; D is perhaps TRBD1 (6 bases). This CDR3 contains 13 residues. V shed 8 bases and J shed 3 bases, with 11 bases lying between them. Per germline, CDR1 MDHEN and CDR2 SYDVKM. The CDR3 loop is CASGRTVYNEQFF. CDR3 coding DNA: TGTGCCAGCGGTAGGACAGTCTACAATGAGCAGTTCTTC.

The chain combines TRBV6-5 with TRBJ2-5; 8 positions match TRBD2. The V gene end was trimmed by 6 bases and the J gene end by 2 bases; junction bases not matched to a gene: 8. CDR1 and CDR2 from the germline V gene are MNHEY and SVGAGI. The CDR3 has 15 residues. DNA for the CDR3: TGTGCCAGCAGAATACTAGCGGCCTTTCAAGAGACCCAGTACTTC. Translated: CASRILAAFQETQYF.

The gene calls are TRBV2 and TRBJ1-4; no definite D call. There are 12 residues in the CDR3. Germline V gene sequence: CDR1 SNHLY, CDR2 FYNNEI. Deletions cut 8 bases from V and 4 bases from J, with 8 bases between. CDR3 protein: CASHDINEKLFF. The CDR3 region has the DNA TGTGCCAGCCATGACATTAATGAAAAACTGTTTTTT.

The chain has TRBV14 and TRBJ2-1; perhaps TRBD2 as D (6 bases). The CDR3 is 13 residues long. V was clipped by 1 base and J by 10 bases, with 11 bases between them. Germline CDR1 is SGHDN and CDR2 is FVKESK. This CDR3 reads CASSQGRRGEQFF. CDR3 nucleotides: TGTGCCAGCAGCCAAGGAAGGCGGGGCGAGCAGTTCTTC.

The CDR3 loop is CASSLSRRGRGDIQYF. CDR3 in DNA: TGTGCCAGCAGCTTGTCTAGGAGGGGCCGGGGGGACATTCAGTACTTC. The chain links TRBV7-9 to TRBJ2-4; TRBD2 aligns across 7 bases. Germline CDR1 and CDR2: SEHNR and FQNEAQ (reference sequence). This CDR3 comprises 16 residues. The trim removed 3 bases at V and 8 bases at J, leaving 13 bases unmatched.

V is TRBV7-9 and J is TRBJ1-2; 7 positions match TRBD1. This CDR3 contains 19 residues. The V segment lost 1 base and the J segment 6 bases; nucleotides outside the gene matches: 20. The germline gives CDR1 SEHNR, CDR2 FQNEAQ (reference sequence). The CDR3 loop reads CASSLGATPPGQIDHGYTF. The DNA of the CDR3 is TGTGCCAGCAGCTTAGGGGCAACACCACCGGGACAGATAGATCATGGCTACACCTTC. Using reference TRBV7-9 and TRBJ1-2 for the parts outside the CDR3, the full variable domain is DTGVSQNPRHKITKRGQNVTFRCDPISEHNRLYWYRQTLGQGPEFLTYFQNEAQLEKSRLLSDRFSAERPKGSFSTLEIQRTEQGDSAMYLCASSLGATPPGQIDHGYTFGSGTRLTVV.

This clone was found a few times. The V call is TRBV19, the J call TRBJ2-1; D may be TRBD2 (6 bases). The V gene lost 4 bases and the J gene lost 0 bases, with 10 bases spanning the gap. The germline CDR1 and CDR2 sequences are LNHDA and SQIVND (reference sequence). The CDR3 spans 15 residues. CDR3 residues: CASSTRGSSYNEQFF. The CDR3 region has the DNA TGTGCCAGTAGTACCCGGGGGAGCTCCTACAATGAGCAGTTCTTC.

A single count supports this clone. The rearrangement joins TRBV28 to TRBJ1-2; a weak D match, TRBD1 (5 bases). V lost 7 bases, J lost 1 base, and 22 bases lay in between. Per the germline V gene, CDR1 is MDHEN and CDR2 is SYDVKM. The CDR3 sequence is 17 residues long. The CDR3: CASTPGGTINLNYGYTF. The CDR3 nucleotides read TGTGCCAGCACCCCGGGGGGGACGATAAACCTTAACTATGGCTACACCTTC.

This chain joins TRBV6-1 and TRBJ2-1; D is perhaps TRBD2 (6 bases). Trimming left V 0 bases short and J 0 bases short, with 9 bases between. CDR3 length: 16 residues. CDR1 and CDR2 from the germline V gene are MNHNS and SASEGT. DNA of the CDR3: TGTGCCAGCAGTGAAGCGCCCGGGAGCTCCTACAATGAGCAGTTCTTC. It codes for CASSEAPGSSYNEQFF.

The CDR3 region has the DNA TGCAGCGGCTACGGGGAGGGTCGGGAAAAACTGTTTTTT. It specifies CSGYGEGREKLFF. This chain links TRBV29-1 with TRBJ1-4; D call uncertain. CDR3 length equals 13 residues. V was cut by 7 bases and J by 8 bases, with 17 bases left in between. CDR1 SQVTM and CDR2 ANQGSEA come from the germline V gene. Using reference TRBV29-1 and TRBJ1-4 for the parts outside the CDR3, the full variable domain is SAVISQKPSRDICQRGTSLTIQCQVDSQVTMMFWYRQQPGQSLTLIATANQGSEATYESGFVIDKFPISRPNLTFSTLTVSNMSPEDSSIYLCSGYGEGREKLFFGSGTQLSVL.

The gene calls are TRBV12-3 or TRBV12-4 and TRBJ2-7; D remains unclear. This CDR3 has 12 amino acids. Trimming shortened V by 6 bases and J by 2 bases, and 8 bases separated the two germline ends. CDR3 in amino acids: CASSPATYEQYF. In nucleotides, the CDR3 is TGTGCCAGCAGCCCCGCGACCTACGAGCAGTACTTC.

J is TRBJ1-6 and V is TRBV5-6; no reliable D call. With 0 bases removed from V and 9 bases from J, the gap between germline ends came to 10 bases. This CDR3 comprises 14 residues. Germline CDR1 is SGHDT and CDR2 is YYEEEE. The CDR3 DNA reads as TGTGCCAGCAGCTTGGAGAGGGCAGGTTCACCCCTCCACTTT. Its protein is CASSLERAGSPLHF.

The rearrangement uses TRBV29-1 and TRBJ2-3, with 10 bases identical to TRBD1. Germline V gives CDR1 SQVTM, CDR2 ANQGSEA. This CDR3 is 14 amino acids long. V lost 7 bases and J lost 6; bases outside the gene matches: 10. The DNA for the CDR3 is TGCAGCGGGCGCCGGGACAGGGGCCAGGATACGCAGTATTTT. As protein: CSGRRDRGQDTQYF.

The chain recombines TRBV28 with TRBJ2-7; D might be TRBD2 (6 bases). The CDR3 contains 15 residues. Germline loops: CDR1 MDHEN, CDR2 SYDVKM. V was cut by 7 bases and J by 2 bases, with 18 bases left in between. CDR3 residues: CASTRGGVVAYEQYF. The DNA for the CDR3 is TGTGCCAGCACCCGAGGAGGGGTCGTGGCCTACGAGCAGTACTTC.

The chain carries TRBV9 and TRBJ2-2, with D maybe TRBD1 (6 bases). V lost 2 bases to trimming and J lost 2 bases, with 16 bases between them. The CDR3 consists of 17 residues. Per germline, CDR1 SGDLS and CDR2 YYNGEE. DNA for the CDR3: TGTGCCAGCAGCGTGCAATCCAGGACAGCCAACACCGGGGAGCTGTTTTTT. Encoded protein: CASSVQSRTANTGELFF.

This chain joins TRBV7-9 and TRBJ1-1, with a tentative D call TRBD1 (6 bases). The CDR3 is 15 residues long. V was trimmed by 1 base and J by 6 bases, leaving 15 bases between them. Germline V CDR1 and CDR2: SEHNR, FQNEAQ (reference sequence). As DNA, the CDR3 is TGTGCCAGCAGCTTAGAGCAGGGGCCTAATGCTGAAGCTTTCTTT. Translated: CASSLEQGPNAEAFF.

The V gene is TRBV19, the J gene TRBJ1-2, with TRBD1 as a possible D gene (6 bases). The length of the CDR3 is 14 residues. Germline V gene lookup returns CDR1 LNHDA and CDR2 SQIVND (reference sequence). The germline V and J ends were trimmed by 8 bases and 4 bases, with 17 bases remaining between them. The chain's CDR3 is CASVTDRAPYGYTF. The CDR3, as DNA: TGTGCCAGTGTGACGGACAGAGCCCCCTATGGCTACACCTTC.

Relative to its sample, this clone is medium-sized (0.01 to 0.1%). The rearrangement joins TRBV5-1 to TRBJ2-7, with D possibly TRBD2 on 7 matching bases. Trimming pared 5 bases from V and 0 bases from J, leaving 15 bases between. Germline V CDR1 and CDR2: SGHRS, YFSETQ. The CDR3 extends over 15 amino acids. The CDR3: CASSRGGSGSYEQYF. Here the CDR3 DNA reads TGCGCCAGCAGTAGGGGGGGCTCCGGCTCCTACGAGCAGTACTTC.

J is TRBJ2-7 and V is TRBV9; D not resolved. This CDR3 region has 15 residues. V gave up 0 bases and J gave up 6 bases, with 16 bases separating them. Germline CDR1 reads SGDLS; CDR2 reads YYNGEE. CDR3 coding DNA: TGTGCCAGCAGCGTAGACGGATTAGCCGGTCTCGAGCAGTACTTC. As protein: CASSVDGLAGLEQYF.

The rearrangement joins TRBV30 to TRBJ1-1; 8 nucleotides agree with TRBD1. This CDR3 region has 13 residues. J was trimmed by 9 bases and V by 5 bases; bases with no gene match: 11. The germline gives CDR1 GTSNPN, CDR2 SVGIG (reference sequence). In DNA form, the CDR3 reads TGTGCCTGGGACGGGACAGGAGTTCCTAAAGCTTTCTTT. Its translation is CAWDGTGVPKAFF.

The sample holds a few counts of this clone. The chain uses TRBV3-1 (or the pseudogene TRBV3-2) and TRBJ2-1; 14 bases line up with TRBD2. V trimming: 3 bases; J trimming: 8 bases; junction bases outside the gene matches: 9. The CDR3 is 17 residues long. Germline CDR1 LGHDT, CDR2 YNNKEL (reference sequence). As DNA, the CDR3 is TGTGCCAGCAGCCATAGACTAGCGGGAGGGCCCGGGGATGAGCAGTTCTTC. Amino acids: CASSHRLAGGPGDEQFF.